Shown below are 18 T cell receptor beta chains from a single sample sequenced in a study of shared clonotypes between healthy human individuals. Sequenced by immunoSEQ multiplex PCR; TCRdb stores in-frame clones only, minus some. The sample has 2 million or so clones, around 96% seen once; the top ten hold 0.85% to 1.2%. Naivety among CD8 cells was defined by CD45RO negativity and positive CCR7 selection, thereby excluding terminally differentiated effector memory CD45RA+ cells. Material for sequencing was naive CD8+ T cells sorted from blood. These receptors were obtained from a man between 18 and 35 years old in good health.

This chain links TRBV5-1 with TRBJ1-4; D is perhaps TRBD1 (6 bases). V shed 4 bases and J shed 0 bases, with 10 bases lying between them. The CDR3 spans 15 residues. Germline CDR1 and CDR2: SGHRS and YFSETQ. The CDR3 sequence is CASSPWTATNEKLFF. CDR3 coding DNA: TGCGCCAGCAGCCCTTGGACAGCAACTAATGAAAAACTGTTTTTT.

This clone was recorded once. The chain couples TRBV2 to TRBJ2-1, with 7 bases lining up with TRBD2. Germline CDR1 is SNHLY and CDR2 is FYNNEI. With 4 bases clipped from V and 5 bases from J, the junction kept 5 bases outside the gene matches. The CDR3 covers 14 residues. The CDR3 sequence: CASSVVTSDNEQFF. The CDR3 DNA is TGTGCCAGCAGTGTAGTAACTAGCGACAATGAGCAGTTCTTC.

The J gene is TRBJ1-6, the V gene TRBV7-2; no definite D call. CDR3 length equals 13 residues. Germline V gene data show CDR1 as SGHTA and CDR2 as FQGNSA. Trimming shortened V by 0 bases and J by 13 bases, and 10 bases separated the two germline ends. CDR3 protein: CASSLAGPGPLHF. For the CDR3, the DNA is TGTGCCAGCAGCTTAGCAGGTCCAGGTCCCCTCCACTTT.

V usage is TRBV27 and J usage is TRBJ2-3; 7 positions match TRBD2. With 2 bases clipped from V and 4 bases from J, the junction kept 9 bases outside the gene matches. CDR1 and CDR2 from the germline V gene are MNHEY and SMNVEV (reference sequence). This CDR3 is built from 16 residues. The CDR3 spells CASSLVSGLGADTQYF. CDR3 nucleotide sequence: TGTGCCAGCAGTTTAGTATCTGGACTAGGCGCAGATACGCAGTATTTT.

The V and J genes are TRBV4-1 and TRBJ1-3, with D maybe TRBD1 (5 bases). Germline CDR1 MGHRA, CDR2 YSYEKL. There are 14 residues in the CDR3. The ends were cut back, 0 bases at V and 10 bases at J, with 13 bases in the middle. The CDR3 reads CASSQEGLQGTIYF. The CDR3 region has the DNA TGCGCCAGCAGCCAAGAAGGTTTGCAGGGTACCATATATTTT.

J is TRBJ2-7 and V is TRBV11-2; D is perhaps TRBD2 (7 bases). The CDR3 consists of 15 residues. The germline V gene encodes CDR1 SGHAT and CDR2 FQNNGV. Trimming cost V 4 bases and J 0 bases, with 13 bases left between them. CDR3 protein: CASSSRGAGSYEQYF. CDR3 nucleotides: TGTGCCAGCAGCTCTCGGGGGGCTGGCTCCTACGAGCAGTACTTC. The complete variable domain, with remaining parts taken from reference TRBV11-2 and TRBJ2-7, reads EAGVAQSPRYKIIEKRQSVAFWCNPISGHATLYWYQQILGQGPKLLIQFQNNGVVDDSQLPKDRFSAERLKGVDSTLKIQPAKLEDSAVYLCASSSRGAGSYEQYFGPGTRLTVT.

The gene calls are TRBV19 and TRBJ2-7; tentatively, D is TRBD1 (5 bases). The germline V gene has CDR1 LNHDA and CDR2 SQIVND (reference sequence). The CDR3 sequence is 15 residues long. Trimming removed 1 base from V and 3 bases from J, with 13 bases in between. The CDR3 DNA reads as TGTGCCAGTAGTATAGGGCCACAGGAGTACTACGAGCAGTACTTC. This gives the protein CASSIGPQEYYEQYF.

The V gene is TRBV18, the J gene TRBJ2-7, with a weak D call TRBD1 (6 bases). Germline V lookup: CDR1 KGHSH, CDR2 LQKENI. This CDR3 is 13 amino acids long. Deletions cut 1 base from V and 6 bases from J, with 10 bases between. This CDR3 reads CASSPHRESEQYF. In DNA form, the CDR3 reads TGTGCCAGCTCACCACACAGGGAGTCCGAGCAGTACTTC.

The V gene is TRBV6-5, the J gene TRBJ2-7; 9 bases line up with TRBD1. The trim removed 4 bases at V and 4 bases at J, leaving 11 bases unmatched. Germline CDR1 MNHEY, CDR2 SVGAGI. The CDR3 spans 16 residues. The CDR3 loop reads CASSSIWGTGRYEQYF. CDR3 DNA sequence: TGTGCCAGCAGTTCCATCTGGGGGACAGGGCGGTACGAGCAGTACTTC.

The chain carries TRBV10-1 and TRBJ2-1; TRBD1 agrees at 8 bases. The germline gives CDR1 WNHNN, CDR2 SYGVQD (reference sequence). The length of the CDR3 is 14 residues. V was pared by 3 bases and J by 7 bases, with 5 bases of the junction left unmatched. The CDR3 reads CASSETGGTNEQFF. CDR3 coding DNA: TGCGCCAGCAGTGAAACAGGGGGAACTAATGAGCAGTTCTTC.

V gene TRBV2 combines with J gene TRBJ1-1, with unresolved D. V lost 6 bases to trimming and J lost 4 bases, with 18 bases between them. Germline CDR1 SNHLY, CDR2 FYNNEI. The CDR3 has 15 amino acids. In DNA form, the CDR3 reads TGTGCCAGCAGGAAGTCGGTGGTTTCGGGCACTGAAGCTTTCTTT. Amino acid sequence: CASRKSVVSGTEAFF.

The V gene is TRBV7-9, the J gene TRBJ1-4; a weak D match, TRBD1 (5 bases). Per the germline V gene, CDR1 is SEHNR and CDR2 is FQNEAQ (reference sequence). The CDR3 has 15 residues. V lost 3 bases and J lost 6, with 14 bases in between. The CDR3 here is CASSLGGQKDEKLFF. CDR3 DNA sequence: TGTGCCAGCAGCTTGGGGGGTCAAAAGGATGAAAAACTGTTTTTT.

The chain has TRBV29-1 and TRBJ2-1; 11 nucleotides line up with TRBD2. Germline lookup yields CDR1 SQVTM and CDR2 ANQGSEA. There are 18 residues in the CDR3. The trim removed 0 bases at V and 1 base at J, leaving 8 bases unmatched. CDR3 in amino acids: CSVEDRLAGGSSYNEQFF. CDR3 sequence (DNA): TGCAGCGTTGAAGATCGGCTAGCGGGAGGTTCTTCCTACAATGAGCAGTTCTTC.

This clone was counted once. This sequence joins TRBV4-1 and TRBJ2-7, with TRBD2 matching over 11 bases. Germline trimming cut 8 bases from V and 0 bases from J; bases unmatched to any gene: 3. The CDR3 totals 14 residues. Germline-derived CDR1 and CDR2 are MGHRA and YSYEKL. The CDR3 protein is CASGGLAGSYEQYF. The CDR3 bases are TGCGCCAGCGGTGGACTAGCGGGCTCCTACGAGCAGTACTTC.

V gene TRBV6-5 combines with J gene TRBJ1-2; tentatively, D is TRBD1 (5 bases). Per the germline V gene, CDR1 is MNHEY and CDR2 is SVGAGI. V lost 0 bases and J lost 9, with 5 bases in between. The CDR3 runs to 11 residues. The CDR3 DNA reads TGTGCCAGCAGTTACTCGGGGCGCTACACCTTC. It specifies CASSYSGRYTF.

This sequence joins TRBV11-2 and TRBJ2-5; D might be TRBD1 or TRBD2, each matching 5 bases. V shed 0 bases and J shed 3 bases, with 11 bases lying between them. The germline gives CDR1 SGHAT, CDR2 FQNNGV. This CDR3 is 15 amino acids long. CDR3 DNA: TGTGCCAGCAGCTTAGAGGCTAGAGGGGAAGAGACCCAGTACTTC. Protein: CASSLEARGEETQYF.

This sequence joins TRBV6-1 and TRBJ2-7; D not resolved. Germline V gene sequence: CDR1 MNHNS, CDR2 SASEGT. The V end lost 4 bases, the J end lost 6 bases, and 16 bases lay between the germline ends. The CDR3 runs to 14 residues. The CDR3 DNA reads as TGTGCCAGCAGTGCGATCCGGGTTCCAGGCGAGCAGTACTTC. It yields the protein CASSAIRVPGEQYF.

The CDR3 bases are TGTGCCAGCAGCCCAGCGGAGGGTAGGACTGAAGCTTTCTTT. Residues: CASSPAEGRTEAFF. This sequence joins TRBV5-6 and TRBJ1-1; the D is unclear. Germline CDR1 reads SGHDT; CDR2 reads YYEEEE. There are 14 residues in the CDR3. The V end lost 4 bases, the J end lost 5 bases, and 15 bases lay between the germline ends. Variable domain in full (rest from reference TRBV5-6 and TRBJ1-1): DAGVTQSPTHLIKTRGQQVTLRCSPKSGHDTVSWYQQALGQGPQFIFQYYEEEERQRGNFPDRFSGHQFPNYSSELNVNALLLGDSALYLCASSPAEGRTEAFFGQGTRLTVV.